This is a list of T cell receptor beta chains from one sample in a study of T cell responses to AZD1222 COVID-19 vaccine. Sequencing used immunoSEQ multiplex PCR; TCRdb keeps in-frame clones, though not all of them. The table includes about 120,000 clones, roughly 86% detected once. This specimen was peripheral blood, taken on day 0 of AZD1222 vaccination. These receptors were collected from an adult in good health. Each CDR3 is given with its conserved first and last residue. D genes are given only for firm matches. The size field is filled for only some rows; it gives once, few, many or a size class.

>TRBJ1-2|TRBV5-4|-|-
TGTGCCAGCAGCTTAAGCGGGAGCATCTATGGCTACACCTTC
CASSLSGSIYGYTF
>TRBJ1-1|TRBV6-5|-|-
TGTGCCAGCAGTTACACCCGAGGGGACACTGAAGCTTTCTTT
CASSYTRGDTEAFF
>TRBJ2-3|TRBV19|-|TRBD1
TGTGCCAGTAGTACCCGGGGACAGGTAGGGAATACGCAGTATTTT
CASSTRGQVGNTQYF
>TRBJ1-1|TRBV2|-|-
TGTGCCAGCAGTGAAGCATGGGGTGAAGCTTTCTTT
CASSEAWGEAFF
>TRBJ2-2|TRBV5-1|once|-
TGCGCCAGCAGCTTGATTAGGGTCGGGGAGCTGTTTTTT
CASSLIRVGELFF
>TRBJ2-7|TRBV5-6|-|-
TGTGCCAGCAGCTTGGCAAGCTCCTACGAGCAGTACTTC
CASSLASSYEQYF
>TRBJ2-5|TRBV20-1|-|-
TGCAGTGCTAATGAGTGGCCGGGGACTCAAGAGACCCAGTACTTC
CSANEWPGTQETQYF
>TRBJ1-5|TRBV2|-|-
TGTGCCAGCAGTCGGGACGGTAAGCCCCAGCATTTT
CASSRDGKPQHF
>TRBJ2-1|TRBV29-1|-|-
TGCAGCGTTGTCTCACCCAGTGCCTCCTACAATGAGCAGTTCTTC
CSVVSPSASYNEQFF
>TRBJ1-1|TRBV7-9|-|-
TGTGCCAGCAGCCAAGCCAGGGAGGATGAAGCTTTCTTT
CASSQAREDEAFF
>TRBJ1-3|TRBV7-9|-|-
TGTGCCAGCAGCTCCGAGGCCAGGTCAGGAAACACCATATATTTT
CASSSEARSGNTIYF
>TRBJ2-3|TRBV4-1|-|TRBD2
TGCGCCAGCAGCCAACGACACAGCGGGAGCGGATGGGAAACAGATACGCAGTATTTT
CASSQRHSGSGWETDTQYF
>TRBJ2-7|TRBV5-1|-|-
TGCGCCAGCAGCGGACTAACCGACTTTGAGCAGTACTTC
CASSGLTDFEQYF
>TRBJ2-2|TRBV5-1|-|-
TGCGCCAGCACCTTGGAGGGATGGGCCACCGGGGAGCTGTTTTTT
CASTLEGWATGELFF
>TRBJ2-3|TRBV30|-|-
TGTGCCTGCGATGTTGTAGGGGAGTCCGCAGATACGCAGTATTTT
CACDVVGESADTQYF
>TRBJ1-6|TRBV27|-|TRBD1
TGTGCCAGCAGTTGGACAGGGATCGCGGCACCCCTCCACTTT
CASSWTGIAAPLHF
>TRBJ1-2|TRBV30|once|TRBD1
TGTGCCTGGAGTCCGGGACAGAGCTATGGCTACACCTTC
CAWSPGQSYGYTF
>TRBJ2-3|TRBV9|-|TRBD2
TGTGCCAGCAGCACGGGAGGGCCTGGCACAGATACGCAGTATTTT
CASSTGGPGTDTQYF
>TRBJ1-4|TRBV4-3|-|-
TGCGCCAGCAGCCAAGCACTGATACAAAATGAAAAACTGTTTTTT
CASSQALIQNEKLFF
>TRBJ1-2|TRBV27|-|-
TGTGCCAGCAGTCACGGGACTGACCTCGGTGGCTACACCTTC
CASSHGTDLGGYTF
>TRBJ1-2|TRBV5-6|-|TRBD1
TGTGCCAGCAGCTTGGGGCAGGGGGCTCACTATGGCTACACCTTC
CASSLGQGAHYGYTF
>TRBJ1-1|TRBV3-1/TRBV3-2|-|-
TGTGCCAGCAGCCTGGGACACCAGAACACTGAAGCTTTCTTT
CASSLGHQNTEAFF
>TRBJ2-1|TRBV20-1|-|TRBD2
TGCAGTGCTACTGATAGCGGGACTTCCTACAATGAGCAGTTCTTC
CSATDSGTSYNEQFF
>TRBJ2-1|TRBV19|-|-
TGTGCCAGTAGTTATCTACCCCGGAGTAATGAGCAGTTCTTC
CASSYLPRSNEQFF
>TRBJ1-3|TRBV4-2|-|-
TGTGCCAGCAGCCAAACCCGGACGGACCCCTTCCCTATCGGATCTGGAAACACCATATATTTT
CASSQTRTDPFPIGSGNTIYF
>TRBJ1-1|TRBV6-5|-|-
TGTGCCAGCAGAAAACGACAGGCCACCGAAGCTTTCTTT
CASRKRQATEAFF
>TRBJ2-7|TRBV6-5|-|TRBD2
TGTGCCAGCAGTTACTCTAGACTAGCGGGGGCCTACGAGCAGTACTTC
CASSYSRLAGAYEQYF